This is a list of T cell receptor beta chains from one sample in a study of T cell responses to AZD1222 COVID-19 vaccine. Sequencing used immunoSEQ multiplex PCR; TCRdb keeps in-frame clones, though not all of them. The repertoire holds over 45,000 clones, with 70% to 90% as singletons. This specimen consisted of peripheral blood, obtained 28 days after the second AZD1222 dose. Every receptor here comes from an adult who received the AZD1222 COVID-19 vaccine. The CDR3 runs from the conserved cysteine through the conserved F or W. The D gene is left open where the match is weak. Clone size is given for some rows only: seen once, a few or many times, or a class if the clone is expanded.

j_call | v_call | clone_size | d_call | cdr3_aa | cdr3_nt
TRBJ2-1 | TRBV3-1/TRBV3-2 | - | - | CASSRPGRLTYNEQFF | TGTGCCAGCAGCCGGCCTGGACGATTAACCTACAATGAGCAGTTCTTC
TRBJ1-1 | TRBV20-1 | few | - | CSASGGSMNTEAFF | TGCAGTGCTAGTGGGGGCAGTATGAACACTGAAGCTTTCTTT
TRBJ2-7 | TRBV5-5 | once | - | CASSFLSRTADYEQYF | TGTGCCAGCAGCTTTCTGTCACGGACAGCGGATTACGAGCAGTACTTC
TRBJ2-1 | TRBV27 | once | - | CASSLSAGDKYNEQFF | TGTGCCAGCAGTTTATCGGCAGGGGACAAATACAATGAGCAGTTCTTC
TRBJ2-1 | TRBV11-3 | once | TRBD2 | CASSSGLAGVEQFF | TGTGCCAGCAGCTCGGGACTAGCGGGAGTTGAGCAGTTCTTC
TRBJ2-3 | TRBV4-1 | - | - | CASSHVVQEDTQYF | TGCGCCAGCAGCCATGTAGTACAGGAAGATACGCAGTATTTT
TRBJ2-5 | TRBV6-5 | few | TRBD2 | CASRGAGGQETQYF | TGTGCCAGCAGGGGGGCGGGGGGGCAAGAGACCCAGTACTTC
TRBJ1-3 | TRBV9 | - | - | CASSAGSSGNTIYF | TGTGCCAGCAGCGCGGGATCCTCTGGAAACACCATATATTTT
TRBJ1-2 | TRBV7-9 | - | - | CASSLGGATYGYTF | TGTGCCAGCAGCTTAGGGGGGGCTACCTATGGCTACACCTTC
TRBJ1-2 | TRBV12-3/TRBV12-4 | - | - | CASSLGQSYGYTF | TGTGCCAGCAGTTTAGGTCAAAGCTATGGCTACACCTTC
TRBJ2-3 | TRBV6-2/TRBV6-3 | once | - | CASSYQRDTQYF | TGTGCCAGCAGTTATCAGAGGGATACGCAGTATTTT
TRBJ1-1 | TRBV7-9 | once | - | CASSHRTGNTEAFF | TGTGCCAGCAGCCACCGGACGGGGAACACTGAAGCTTTCTTT
TRBJ1-1 | TRBV7-9 | once | - | CASSWDYEGTEAFF | TGTGCCAGCAGCTGGGACTACGAGGGTACTGAAGCTTTCTTT
TRBJ2-3 | TRBV19 | once | - | CASSMAPPDTQYF | TGTGCCAGTAGTATGGCCCCCCCAGATACGCAGTATTTT
TRBJ2-7 | TRBV4-1 | few | - | CASSQRLDYTSSYEQYF | TGCGCCAGCAGCCAAAGACTAGACTATACCAGCTCCTACGAGCAGTACTTC
TRBJ2-6 | TRBV4-3 | - | - | CASSQDWPGAYSGANVLTF | TGCGCCAGCAGCCAAGATTGGCCGGGGGCATACTCTGGGGCCAACGTCCTGACTTTC
TRBJ2-3 | TRBV27 | - | - | CASMGDTQYF | TGTGCCAGCATGGGGGATACGCAGTATTTT
TRBJ1-1 | TRBV6-1 | - | TRBD1 | CASSVTAGGENTEAFF | TGTGCCAGCAGTGTAACGGCAGGGGGAGAGAACACTGAAGCTTTCTTT
TRBJ1-1 | TRBV5-1 | few | - | CASSLEGIYPNTEAFF | TGCGCCAGCAGCTTGGAGGGGATATACCCTAACACTGAAGCTTTCTTT
TRBJ1-3 | TRBV4-3 | - | - | CASSQDRAGNTIYF | TGCGCCAGCAGCCAGGACAGAGCCGGAAACACCATATATTTT
TRBJ2-5 | TRBV12-2 | - | - | CASRSRVFQETQYF | TGTGCAAGTCGCTCGCGGGTTTTCCAAGAGACCCAGTACTTC
TRBJ1-3 | TRBV27 | - | - | CASRGGNTIYF | TGTGCCAGCAGAGGCGGAAACACCATATATTTT